These T cell receptor beta chains were read from a single sample in a study of blood T cell repertoires in COVID-19. Assay used: immunoSEQ multiplex PCR; TCRdb lists only in-frame clones, some missing. Of about 66,000 clones listed, more than 70% are singletons. The specimen was peripheral blood. The receptors here all came from a man between 70 and 80 years old with acute or convalescent COVID-19. Both conserved end residues are part of each CDR3. The D gene is left open where the match is weak. Rows give clone size only sometimes, using once, few, many, or a class for an expanded clone.

d_call j_call clone_size v_call cdr3_aa cdr3_nt
NA TRBJ1-4 NA TRBV6-5 CASSYNPGAANEKLFF TGTGCCAGCAGTTACAATCCTGGGGCCGCTAATGAAAAACTGTTTTTT
TRBD1 TRBJ1-1 NA TRBV4-2 CASSQVRTGGQAFF TGTGCCAGCAGCCAGGTACGGACAGGGGGTCAGGCTTTCTTT
TRBD2 TRBJ2-1 NA TRBV19 CASSGGRGDYNEQFF TGTGCCAGTAGCGGCGGGCGGGGGGACTACAATGAGCAGTTCTTC
NA TRBJ1-2 NA TRBV4-1 CASSQFLSGAYGYTF TGCGCCAGCAGCCAATTCTTGTCAGGGGCCTATGGCTACACCTTC
NA TRBJ1-2 NA TRBV5-8 CASSIGGDRPYGYTF TGTGCCAGCAGCATAGGGGGGGACCGTCCCTATGGCTACACCTTC
NA TRBJ2-7 NA TRBV7-3 CASSLDRTLSYEQYF TGTGCCAGCAGCTTAGACAGGACGCTTTCCTACGAGCAGTACTTC
TRBD1 TRBJ2-1 NA TRBV29-1 CSVVEQGAVQFF TGCAGCGTCGTTGAACAGGGGGCAGTACAGTTCTTC
TRBD2 TRBJ2-7 NA TRBV30 CAWRRLSNLAVDYEQYF TGTGCCTGGAGAAGACTATCCAATCTAGCGGTAGACTACGAGCAGTACTTC
TRBD1 TRBJ2-3 once TRBV27 CASSLRDRSTDTQYF TGTGCCAGCAGTTTAAGGGACAGAAGCACAGATACGCAGTATTTT
NA TRBJ2-6 NA TRBV14 CASRRSSSGANVLTF TGTGCCAGCAGACGATCGAGCTCTGGGGCCAACGTCCTGACTTTC
NA TRBJ2-7 NA TRBV10-3 CAIRRQGFLYEQYF TGTGCCATCAGAAGGCAGGGGTTCCTCTACGAGCAGTACTTC
NA TRBJ1-1 NA TRBV21-1 CASSKGAFETEAFF TGTGCCAGCAGCAAAGGGGCATTTGAGACTGAAGCTTTCTTT
TRBD2 TRBJ2-2 NA TRBV19 CASIHTSGFNTGELFF TGTGCCAGCATACATACTAGCGGGTTTAACACCGGGGAGCTGTTTTTT
NA TRBJ2-4 NA TRBV27 CASSPRPGVNIQYF TGTGCCAGCAGTCCGAGGCCGGGTGTGAACATTCAGTACTTC
NA TRBJ1-5 NA TRBV5-6 CASSLYQGLSKSQHF TGTGCCAGCAGCTTGTACCAGGGCCTCTCCAAGTCCCAGCATTTT
NA TRBJ2-3 few TRBV18 CASSRLSTDTQYF TGTGCCAGCTCACGACTCAGCACAGATACGCAGTATTTT
NA TRBJ1-2 NA TRBV19 CASSPRNIVNYGYTF TGTGCCAGTAGTCCCAGGAATATAGTTAACTATGGCTACACCTTC
NA TRBJ2-3 NA TRBV7-6 CASSASGTDTQYF TGTGCCAGCAGCGCCTCGGGCACAGATACGCAGTATTTT
NA TRBJ2-7 NA TRBV7-2 CASSLSGHSYYEQYF TGTGCCAGCAGCTTGAGCGGGCATAGCTACTACGAGCAGTACTTC
NA TRBJ1-5 NA TRBV7-2 CASSKQGNQPQHF TGTGCCAGCAGCAAACAGGGAAATCAGCCCCAGCATTTT
TRBD1 TRBJ2-7 NA TRBV6-6 CASRIGQDDLYEQYF TGTGCCAGCAGAATTGGACAGGATGACCTCTACGAGCAGTACTTC
TRBD2 TRBJ2-1 NA TRBV28 CASSGASGGTYNEQFF TGTGCCAGCAGTGGGGCGAGCGGGGGGACGTACAATGAGCAGTTCTTC
NA TRBJ2-1 NA TRBV4-3 CASSQGPGLVNEQFF TGCGCCAGCAGCCAAGGTCCGGGACTCGTCAATGAGCAGTTCTTC